These 27 T cell receptor beta chains originate from one sample sequenced in a study of breast tumors, draining lymph nodes, adjacent tissues. TCRdb redid the calling of the multiplex PCR reads with MiXCR, one entry per CDR3 protein. In the table there are 75,000 to 100,000 distinct CDR3 sequences, roughly a fifth of which are singletons. Axillary draining lymph nodes of breast cancer patients supplied the node samples. Input material: axillary lymph node tissue. The source is a female donor with breast cancer. Some clones in this sample may be carry-over from other donors' samples.

This clonotype was picked up many times. The rearrangement uses TRBV11-1 and TRBJ2-7; TRBD2 agrees at 7 bases. The CDR3 runs to 15 residues. Germline V gene data show CDR1 as SGHAT and CDR2 as FQDESV (reference sequence). The ends lost 6 bases at V and 6 bases at J; junction bases unmatched: 14. The CDR3 loop reads CASSRRGGDLGEQYF. The CDR3 DNA reads as TGTGCCAGCAGTCGCCGGGGAGGGGACTTGGGCGAGCAGTACTTC.

The table lists this clonotype with many counts. The chain carries TRBV19 and TRBJ2-1; tentatively, D is TRBD1 (5 bases). Germline CDR1 LNHDA, CDR2 SQIVND (reference sequence). V gave up 0 bases and J gave up 7 bases, with 10 bases separating them. There are 14 residues in the CDR3. In DNA form, the CDR3 reads TGTGCCAGTAGTATAGATGGACATGCGAATGAGCAGTTCTTC. Residues: CASSIDGHANEQFF.

As for this clonotype: Given a much more abundant clone one base away, this may be a read error. This rearrangement joins TRBV4-3 to TRBJ2-1; TRBD2 is a possible D gene (5 bases). This CDR3 spans 11 amino acids. The germline V gene encodes CDR1 LGHNA and CDR2 YSLEER. As DNA, the CDR3 is TGCGTCAGCAGCCACGAGGGTGAGCAGTTCTTC. It yields the protein CVSSHEGEQFF.

The chain uses TRBV20-1 and TRBJ2-7; the D gene is possibly TRBD2 (5 bases). V gave up 3 bases and J gave up 3 bases, with 15 bases separating them. Germline V lookup: CDR1 DFQATT, CDR2 SNEGSKA (reference sequence). The CDR3 is made up of 14 amino acids. CDR3 bases: TGCAGTGCTAGGACTCCTATCGGGATCTACGAGCAGTACTTC. It translates to CSARTPIGIYEQYF.

This clonotype was recorded at least ten times. This rearrangement joins TRBV15 to TRBJ1-4; D is unresolved. The V gene lost 1 base and the J gene lost 3 bases, with 3 bases spanning the gap. Germline V gives CDR1 LNHNV, CDR2 YYDKDF (reference sequence). This CDR3 is built from 13 residues. In DNA, the CDR3 is TGTGCCACCAGCAGAGGACCTAATGAAAAACTGTTTTTT. Its translation: CATSRGPNEKLFF. The entire variable domain, with the rest obtained from reference TRBV15 and TRBJ1-4, is as follows: DAMVIQNPRYQVTQFGKPVTLSCSQTLNHNVMYWYQQKSSQAPKLLFHYYDKDFNNEADTPDNFQSRRPNTSFCFLDIRSPGLGDTAMYLCATSRGPNEKLFFGSGTQLSVL.

This clonotype was counted a few times. The chain joins TRBV28 to TRBJ2-7, with 9 bases fitting TRBD2. This CDR3 region has 15 residues. V lost 2 bases, J lost 4 bases, and 6 bases stayed unmatched. Per germline, CDR1 MDHEN and CDR2 SYDVKM. This CDR3 reads CASSLPGLAPYEQYF. In DNA, the CDR3 is TGTGCCAGCAGTTTACCGGGACTAGCTCCGTACGAGCAGTACTTC.

This clonotype was seen many times. The rearrangement uses TRBV6-5 and TRBJ1-2; D is undetermined. The CDR3 loop spans 14 amino acids. From germline, CDR1 is MNHEY and CDR2 SVGAGI. Trimming took off 6 bases at V and 0 bases at J, with 11 bases between the two ends. CDR3 DNA: TGTGCCAGCAGGCGCCTGGGAGCTAACTATGGCTACACCTTC. Translation: CASRRLGANYGYTF.

Many counts were recorded for this clonotype. This chain connects TRBV7-6 to TRBJ2-1, with D maybe TRBD2 (5 bases). Germline V gene lookup returns CDR1 SGHVS and CDR2 FNYEAQ. V was clipped by 1 base and J by 2 bases, with 12 bases between them. CDR3 length equals 16 residues. The CDR3 protein is CASSLVSGFTYNEQFF. DNA for the CDR3: TGTGCCAGCAGCTTAGTCTCGGGATTTACCTACAATGAGCAGTTCTTC. The variable domain in full, completed from reference TRBV7-6 and TRBJ2-1, reads GAGVSQSPRYKVTKRGQDVALRCDPISGHVSLYWYRQALGQGPEFLTYFNYEAQQDKSGLPNDRFSAERPEGSISTLTIQRTEQRDSAMYRCASSLVSGFTYNEQFFGPGTRLTVL.

This clonotype came up a few times. This chain links TRBV5-1 with TRBJ2-5; the D gene is possibly TRBD2 (5 bases). Germline CDR1 SGHRS, CDR2 YFSETQ. Trimming left V 5 bases short and J 5 bases short, with 10 bases between. This CDR3 is built from 12 residues. CDR3 bases: TGCGCCAGCAGGTCGCCGGGGGAGACCCAGTACTTC. It specifies CASRSPGETQYF. Full variable domain (outside the CDR3, taken from reference TRBV5-1 and TRBJ2-5): KAGVTQTPRYLIKTRGQQVTLSCSPISGHRSVSWYQQTPGQGLQFLFEYFSETQRNKGNFPGRFSGRQFSNSRSEMNVSTLELGDSALYLCASRSPGETQYFGPGTRLLVL.

Of note for this clonotype: Since the CDR3 does not end with the conserved phenylalanine or tryptophan, this likely comes from a read error. This chain connects TRBV6-6 to TRBJ2-7; D is possibly TRBD2 (5 bases). This CDR3 is built from 14 residues. CDR1 and CDR2 (germline): MNHNY, SVGAGI (reference sequence). The CDR3 loop is CAGSYLGTGDEQYL. CDR3 nucleotide sequence: TGTGCCGGCAGTTACTTAGGTACCGGGGACGAGCAGTACCTC.

The table lists this clonotype with a few counts. Possible read error: a much larger clone is one base away. The CDR3 does not end in the conserved phenylalanine or tryptophan, so this is likely a read error. This CDR3 is CSARQPRDGYTL. The CDR3 DNA reads TGCAGTGCTAGACAGCCTCGGGATGGCTACACCCTC. The J gene is TRBJ1-2, the V gene TRBV20-1; D ambiguous. The CDR3 extends over 12 amino acids. Germline assignment: CDR1 DFQATT and CDR2 SNEGSKA (reference sequence). V was clipped by 2 bases and J by 6 bases, with 10 bases between them.

This clonotype has a count of ten or more. The CDR3 protein is CSVGTGSGANVLTF. The CDR3 coding sequence is TGCAGCGTTGGAACTGGCTCTGGGGCCAACGTCCTGACTTTC. The rearrangement links TRBV29-1 to TRBJ2-6, with D unresolved. The CDR3 sequence is 14 residues long. Germline V gene lookup returns CDR1 SQVTM and CDR2 ANQGSEA. V lost 4 bases to trimming and J lost 0 bases, with 7 bases between them.

This clonotype has at least ten counts. V is TRBV9 and J is TRBJ2-1, with 7 bases that match TRBD2. The CDR3 sequence is 15 residues long. Germline CDR1 and CDR2: SGDLS and YYNGEE. After removal of 4 bases from V and 3 bases from J, the junction contained 7 bases not matched to a gene. This chain's CDR3 is CASSPSGLFYNEQFF. CDR3 nucleotides: TGTGCCAGCAGCCCATCGGGACTATTCTACAATGAGCAGTTCTTC.

This clonotype was observed many times. The chain employs TRBV5-1 and TRBJ2-7, with 7 bases fitting TRBD1. V shed 0 bases and J 2 bases; nucleotides not matched to a gene: 5. Germline V gene lookup returns CDR1 SGHRS and CDR2 YFSETQ. The CDR3 loop spans 15 amino acids. CDR3: CASSLARDRAYEQYF. For the CDR3, the DNA is TGCGCCAGCAGCTTGGCCCGGGACAGAGCCTACGAGCAGTACTTC.

Many counts were recorded for this clonotype. CDR3 sequence: CSVATASGANVLTF. The CDR3 DNA reads as TGCAGCGTGGCCACAGCTTCTGGGGCCAACGTCCTGACTTTC. The rearrangement uses TRBV29-1 and TRBJ2-6; no definite D call. Trimming removed 6 bases from V and 1 base from J, with 10 bases in between. Looked up from germline, CDR1 is SQVTM and CDR2 is ANQGSEA. The CDR3 runs 14 residues.

This clonotype has a count of ten or more. The genes are TRBV3-2 and TRBJ2-7; TRBD2 was called by the table and not checked on the DNA. TRBV3-2 is given as a pseudogene. CDR3 size: 15 residues. CDR3 region: CASSQTGGPGYEQYF. The CDR3 nucleotides read TGTGCCAGCAGCCAAACGGGAGGGCCGGGCTACGAGCAGTACTTC.

This clonotype was detected many times. This rearrangement joins TRBV4-1 to TRBJ2-5; D may be TRBD1 (5 bases). The CDR3 consists of 14 residues. Germline assignment: CDR1 MGHRA and CDR2 YSYEKL. The ends were cut back, 5 bases at V and 3 bases at J, with 13 bases in the middle. CDR3 sequence: CASSTTWTKETQYF. The CDR3 bases are TGCGCCAGCAGCACAACCTGGACAAAAGAGACCCAGTACTTC.

At least ten counts were recorded for this clonotype. This chain uses TRBV4-1 with TRBJ1-2; 8 bases are shared with TRBD1. Germline CDR1 MGHRA, CDR2 YSYEKL. V lost 1 base to trimming and J lost 7 bases; unmatched junction nucleotides: 2. This CDR3 comprises 13 residues. CDR3 amino acids: CASSQGDRFGYTF. The CDR3 nucleotides read TGCGCCAGCAGCCAAGGGGACAGGTTTGGCTACACCTTC.

As to this clonotype: Given a much more abundant clone one base away, this may be a read error. V usage is TRBV20-1 and J usage is TRBJ2-2; TRBD2 aligns across 8 bases. This CDR3 is built from 16 residues. Germline V gene lookup returns CDR1 DFQATT and CDR2 SNEGSKA (reference sequence). V was pared by 3 bases and J by 8 bases, with 14 bases of the junction left unmatched. The CDR3, as DNA: TGCAGTGCTAGTCTGAGGCGGGGGGAGAGGGTGGGGGAGCTGTTTTTT. Translated, it gives CSASLRRGERVGELFF.

Details on this clonotype: A much bigger clone sits one base away, suggesting this may be a read error. J is TRBJ1-3 and V is TRBV7-9; no reliable D call. CDR1 SEHNR and CDR2 FQNEAQ come from the germline V gene (reference sequence). The CDR3 is 13 residues long. In DNA form, the CDR3 reads TGTGCCAGCAGCTTAGTTTCTGGAAACACCATGTATTTT. Amino acid sequence: CASSLVSGNTMYF.

At least ten counts were recorded for this clonotype. The chain links TRBV20-1 to TRBJ2-1; D may be TRBD2 (5 bases). The germline V gene encodes CDR1 DFQATT and CDR2 SNEGSKA (reference sequence). V was pared by 2 bases and J by 15 bases, with 14 bases between. The CDR3 spans 11 residues. The DNA of the CDR3 is TGCAGTGCTAGAAACGGGAAATTGAGGTTCTTC. Amino acid sequence: CSARNGKLRFF.

This clonotype was observed at least ten times. The CDR3 DNA reads as TGCAGTGCTAGCCCTGGGCTAGCGGGAGGCGGGCAGTACTTC. Protein: CSASPGLAGGGQYF. J is TRBJ2-7 and V is TRBV20-1; 11 nucleotides line up with TRBD2. The J segment lost 9 bases and the V segment lost 3 bases, leaving 10 bases of the junction unmatched. Germline lookup yields CDR1 DFQATT and CDR2 SNEGSKA (reference sequence). The CDR3 sequence is 14 residues long.

Points on this clonotype: A much larger clone lies a single base off, so this may be a read error. The V call is TRBV28, the J call TRBJ2-7, with D uncertain. Trimming took 7 bases from V and 9 from J, leaving 10 bases between them. From germline, CDR1 is MDHEN and CDR2 SYDVKM. CDR3 length: 10 amino acids. The CDR3, as DNA: TGTGCCAGCAATTCCCCCGGGCAGTACTTC. This gives the protein CASNSPGQYF.

This chain joins TRBV18 and TRBJ1-6; 7 bases are shared with TRBD1. The CDR3 runs to 14 residues. J lost 11 bases, V lost 6 bases, and 10 bases had no gene match. The V gene's germline CDR1 is KGHSH and CDR2 LQKENI. CDR3 in amino acids: CASSPESDRAPLHF. CDR3 DNA: TGTGCCAGCTCCCCCGAATCCGACAGGGCACCCCTCCACTTT.

This clonotype was recorded at least ten times. This chain joins TRBV20-1 and TRBJ1-4; no definite D call. The CDR3 totals 14 residues. Germline loops: CDR1 DFQATT, CDR2 SNEGSKA (reference sequence). Trimming took off 1 base at V and 6 bases at J, with 12 bases between the two ends. CDR3 in amino acids: CSARAAVGDEKLFF. The CDR3 bases are TGCAGTGCTAGAGCGGCGGTCGGCGATGAAAAACTGTTTTTT.

This clonotype has ten or more counts. This sequence joins TRBV12-3 or TRBV12-4 and TRBJ2-3; 10 bases fit TRBD1. V was pared by 3 bases and J by 7 bases, with 4 bases of the junction left unmatched. CDR3 length: 14 residues. The CDR3 spells CASSFRDRGNTQYF. The CDR3 bases are TGTGCCAGCAGTTTCCGGGACAGGGGAAATACGCAGTATTTT.

This clonotype was counted many times. The rearrangement joins TRBV6-6 to TRBJ2-7; the D gene is possibly TRBD2 (5 bases). The CDR3 is made up of 15 amino acids. V gave up 4 bases and J gave up 1 base, with 14 bases separating them. The germline CDR1 and CDR2 sequences are MNHNY and SVGAGI (reference sequence). The CDR3 region is CASSSRPTGSYEQYF. DNA of the CDR3: TGTGCCAGCAGTTCCCGACCGACGGGGTCCTACGAGCAGTACTTC.